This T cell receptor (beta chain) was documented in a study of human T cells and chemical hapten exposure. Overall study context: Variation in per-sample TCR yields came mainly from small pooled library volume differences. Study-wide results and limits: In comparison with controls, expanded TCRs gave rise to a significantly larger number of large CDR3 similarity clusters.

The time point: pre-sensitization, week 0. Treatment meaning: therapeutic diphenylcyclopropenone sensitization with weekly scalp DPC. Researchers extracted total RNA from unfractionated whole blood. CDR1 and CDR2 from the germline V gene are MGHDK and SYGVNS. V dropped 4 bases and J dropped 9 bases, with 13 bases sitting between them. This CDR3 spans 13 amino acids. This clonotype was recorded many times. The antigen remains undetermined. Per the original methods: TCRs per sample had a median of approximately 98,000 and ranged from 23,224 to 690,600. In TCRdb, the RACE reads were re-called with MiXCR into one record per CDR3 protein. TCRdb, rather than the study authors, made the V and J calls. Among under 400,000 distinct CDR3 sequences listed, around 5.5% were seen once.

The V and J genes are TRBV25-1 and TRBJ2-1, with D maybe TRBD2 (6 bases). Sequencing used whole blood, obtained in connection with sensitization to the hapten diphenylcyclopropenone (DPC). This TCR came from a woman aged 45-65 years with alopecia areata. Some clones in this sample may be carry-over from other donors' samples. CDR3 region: CASSGSGTGEQFF. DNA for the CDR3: TGTGCCAGCAGTGGATCCGGGACTGGTGAGCAGTTCTTC. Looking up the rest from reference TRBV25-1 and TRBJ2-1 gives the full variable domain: EADIYQTPRYLVIGTGKKITLECSQTMGHDKMYWYQQDPGMELHLIHYSYGVNSTEKGDLSSESTVSRIRTEHFPLTLESARPSHTSQYLCASSGSGTGEQFFGPGTRLTVL.